These 29 T cell receptor beta chains were sequenced from one sample in a study of CD8+CD57+ T cells in acquired aplastic anemia. According to the study, genomic DNA was the template for TCR beta VDJ and CDR3 profiling. A single record per CDR3 protein comes from TCRdb applying MiXCR to the reads. The sample carries 86,000 or so distinct CDR3 sequences, over 35% recorded once. The specimen sequenced was sorted CD4+, CD8+, or CD8+CD57+ T cells (not recorded which) from PBMCs. The receptors were sampled from a human donor in good health, serving as a control.

Note on this clonotype: This may arise from a read error, as a much more abundant clone is one base away. The V call is TRBV9, the J call TRBJ2-1; the match to TRBD2 covers 10 bases. The CDR3 has 15 amino acids. Germline values: CDR1 SGDLS, CDR2 YYNGEE. V lost 3 bases to trimming and J lost 6 bases; unmatched junction nucleotides: 6. Here the CDR3 DNA reads TGTGCCAGCAGCGACCTAGCGGGGGTAACCAATGAGCAGTTCTTC. It specifies CASSDLAGVTNEQFF.

Many counts were recorded for this clonotype. The chain recombines TRBV19 with TRBJ2-7; perhaps TRBD2 as D (7 bases). V lost 11 bases to trimming and J lost 5 bases, with 13 bases between them. The CDR3 length is 11 residues. Germline CDR1 reads LNHDA; CDR2 reads SQIVND (reference sequence). The CDR3 sequence: CASWGGNEQYF. In DNA, the CDR3 is TGTGCCTCATGGGGGGGCAACGAGCAGTACTTC.

Details on this clonotype: A much bigger clone sits one base away, suggesting this may be a read error. This rearrangement joins TRBV6-5 to TRBJ1-1; D remains unclear. Germline values: CDR1 MNHEY, CDR2 SVGAGI. The CDR3 is 13 residues long. Here the CDR3 reads CACSYSANTEAFF. The CDR3 DNA reads as TGTGCCTGCAGTTACTCGGCGAACACTGAAGCTTTCTTT.

This clonotype was detected many times. The chain has TRBV7-2 and TRBJ2-7; 15 bases map to TRBD2. Germline lookup yields CDR1 SGHTA and CDR2 FQGNSA. The CDR3 is 18 residues long. V dropped 4 bases and J dropped 0; count of bases not matched to a gene: 7. CDR3 sequence reads: CASSSGLAGGPSSYEQYF. The DNA of the CDR3 is TGTGCCAGCAGCTCCGGACTAGCGGGAGGGCCCAGCTCCTACGAGCAGTACTTC.

The rearrangement uses TRBV6-5 and TRBJ1-1; D unclear. Germline V gene lookup returns CDR1 MNHEY and CDR2 SVGAGI. Trimming pared 2 bases from V and 2 bases from J, leaving 6 bases between. The CDR3 is 13 residues long. CDR3 coding DNA: TGTGCCAGCAGTTACGGCCCCAACACTGAAGCTTTCTTT. It is translated as CASSYGPNTEAFF.

This clonotype was counted many times. V and J are TRBV29-1 and TRBJ2-7; possibly TRBD2 for D (5 bases). Per the germline V gene, CDR1 is SQVTM and CDR2 is ANQGSEA. The CDR3 contains 10 residues. The V gene lost 2 bases and the J gene lost 7 bases, with 6 bases spanning the gap. DNA of the CDR3: TGCAGCGTTGAATCGGGAGAGCAGTACTTC. Its translation is CSVESGEQYF.

The V and J genes are TRBV19 and TRBJ2-7, with D tentatively TRBD1 or TRBD2 (6 bases each). This CDR3 has 13 residues. V lost 6 bases and J 6 bases, leaving 15 bases between the germline ends. Germline CDR1 and CDR2: LNHDA and SQIVND (reference sequence). DNA for the CDR3: TGTGCCAGTAGCGGGGGCAGGGGAGGCGAGCAGTACTTC. Amino acid sequence: CASSGGRGGEQYF.

This clonotype came up many times. The chain uses TRBV11-1 and TRBJ2-1; TRBD2 agrees at 10 bases. Germline V gene lookup returns CDR1 SGHAT and CDR2 FQDESV (reference sequence). The CDR3 consists of 17 residues. The junction had 11 bases not matched to a gene; V was cut back by 5 bases and J by 4 bases. The CDR3 sequence is CASSGHSGTSAYNEQFF. The CDR3 DNA sequence: TGTGCCAGCAGCGGACACTCCGGGACTAGCGCTTACAATGAGCAGTTCTTC. The whole variable domain, remainder taken from reference TRBV11-1 and TRBJ2-1, is EAEVAQSPRYKITEKSQAVAFWCDPISGHATLYWYRQILGQGPELLVQFQDESVVDDSQLPKDRFSAERLKGVDSTLKIQPAELGDSAMYLCASSGHSGTSAYNEQFFGPGTRLTVL.

In this sample, this clonotype turned up many times. This chain joins TRBV14 and TRBJ1-1; D uncertain. Germline values: CDR1 SGHDN, CDR2 FVKESK. This CDR3 is 17 amino acids long. The ends were cut back, 3 bases at V and 1 base at J, with 18 bases in the middle. CDR3 bases: TGTGCCAGCAGCCAGTTTAGGTTAAAGGATGCGAACACTGAAGCTTTCTTT. As protein: CASSQFRLKDANTEAFF.

Of note for this clonotype: A junction boundary mismatches the germline segment, possibly from a read error. The chain has TRBV3-1 and TRBJ1-5, with no clear D. CDR1 is LGHDT, CDR2 YNNKEL, per germline (reference sequence). The CDR3 extends over 14 amino acids. In DNA, the CDR3 is TGTGCCAGCAGCCAAGTTGAGGGAGCTCAGCCCCGGCATTTT. This sequence encodes CASSQVEGAQPRHF.

The table lists this clonotype with many counts. V is TRBV9 and J is TRBJ1-2; tentatively, D is TRBD1 (5 bases). Germline loops: CDR1 SGDLS, CDR2 YYNGEE. The CDR3 is 14 residues long. V shed 0 bases and J shed 2 bases, with 8 bases lying between them. CDR3: CASSVGTLNYGYTF. The CDR3 DNA sequence: TGTGCCAGCAGCGTAGGGACACTCAACTATGGCTACACCTTC.

The J gene is TRBJ1-4, the V gene TRBV5-4; 8 nucleotides agree with TRBD1. The V and J ends lost 3 bases and 7 bases, in that order; junction bases with no gene match: 20. This CDR3 has 19 residues. Germline CDR1 reads SGHNT; CDR2 reads YYREEE (reference sequence). CDR3 protein: CASSSGTGPQRGISEKLFF. In DNA, the CDR3 is TGTGCCAGCAGCTCGGGGACAGGTCCACAAAGGGGTATAAGTGAAAAACTGTTTTTT.

Of note for this clonotype: This may arise from a read error, as a much more abundant clone is one base away. The rearrangement links TRBV20-1 to TRBJ2-3; D tentatively reads TRBD1 or TRBD2 (5 bases each). The CDR3 runs 13 residues. From germline, CDR1 is DFQATT and CDR2 SNEGSKA (reference sequence). The CDR3 protein is CSARDMGVDAQYF. DNA for the CDR3: TGCAGTGCTAGAGATATGGGGGTAGATGCGCAGTATTTT.

Concerning this clonotype: This may arise from a read error, as a much more abundant clone is one base away. The chain combines TRBV6-1 with TRBJ2-5, with D unresolved. Germline V gene lookup returns CDR1 MNHNS and CDR2 SASEGT. The CDR3 spans 13 residues. The V end lost 6 bases, the J end lost 1 base, and 9 bases lay between the germline ends. The chain's CDR3 is CASRLQVQETQYF. Written as DNA, the CDR3 is TGTGCCAGCAGGCTGCAAGTCCAAGAGACCCAGTACTTC.

The chain recombines TRBV20-1 with TRBJ2-1, with 8 bases lining up with TRBD2. The junction had 7 bases not matched to a gene; V was cut back by 3 bases and J by 0 bases. Germline CDR1 reads DFQATT; CDR2 reads SNEGSKA (reference sequence). The CDR3 spans 16 residues. CDR3 protein: CSASEQRESSYNEQFF. In DNA, the CDR3 is TGCAGTGCTAGTGAACAGCGGGAGAGCTCCTACAATGAGCAGTTCTTC.

The sample holds many counts of this clonotype. The CDR3 sequence: CASSVRGLHPETQYF. For the CDR3, the DNA is TGCGCCAGCAGTGTAAGGGGACTTCACCCGGAGACCCAGTACTTC. The rearrangement uses TRBV10-1 and TRBJ2-5, with D possibly matching TRBD2 (6 bases). The V and J ends lost 4 bases and 5 bases respectively, with 17 bases between them. Germline V lookup: CDR1 WNHNN, CDR2 SYGVQD (reference sequence). The CDR3 covers 15 residues.

This clonotype was picked up many times. J is TRBJ2-1 and V is TRBV10-2; D not resolved. Germline V CDR1 and CDR2: WSHSY, SAAADI. The CDR3 loop spans 13 amino acids. Trimming left V 2 bases short and J 7 bases short, with 9 bases between. In DNA form, the CDR3 reads TGCGCCAGCAGTGAGGAGTTAGAGAATGAGCAGTTCTTC. As protein: CASSEELENEQFF.

The CDR3 DNA reads as TGTGCCAGCAGCCGGGAAAACACTGAAGCTTTCTTT. Translation: CASSRENTEAFF. The gene calls are TRBV6-2 or TRBV6-3 and TRBJ1-1; D not certain. This CDR3 region has 12 residues. V shed 6 bases and J shed 2 bases, with 7 bases lying between them. Germline-derived CDR1 and CDR2 are MNHEY and SVGEGT.

The chain has TRBV10-2 and TRBJ2-7; D gene uncertain. V lost 6 bases and J lost 0, with 9 bases in between. CDR1 and CDR2 from the germline V gene are WSHSY and SAAADI. CDR3 size: 13 residues. As DNA, the CDR3 is TGCGCCAGCAGAGCCCTGAGCTCCTACGAGCAGTACTTC. As protein: CASRALSSYEQYF.

This clonotype was counted a few times. V usage is TRBV15 and J usage is TRBJ2-7, with TRBD2 matching 11 bases. This CDR3 contains 16 residues. The V segment lost 3 bases and the J segment 6 bases; nucleotides outside the gene matches: 10. CDR1 is LNHNV, CDR2 YYDKDF, per germline (reference sequence). The CDR3 region is CATSRLTGTSGAEQYF. The DNA for the CDR3 is TGTGCCACCAGCAGGCTCACCGGGACTAGCGGCGCCGAGCAGTACTTC.

As for this clonotype: Given a much more abundant clone one base away, this may be a read error. The chain has TRBV7-2 and TRBJ1-1, with D maybe TRBD1 (6 bases). This CDR3 is 13 amino acids long. Per germline, CDR1 SGHTA and CDR2 FQGNSA. The CDR3 DNA reads TGTGCCAGCGGCTTAGGGTGGGGGCAAGGTGCTTTCTTT. Translation: CASGLGWGQGAFF.

This clonotype was detected only a few times. The chain combines TRBV28 with TRBJ2-7; 7 bases agree with TRBD2. CDR1 and CDR2 (germline): MDHEN, SYDVKM. The CDR3 runs to 16 residues. J lost 3 bases, V lost 5 bases, and 13 bases had no gene match. The CDR3 sequence is CASSPPFAGVNYEQYF. Written as DNA, the CDR3 is TGTGCCAGCAGTCCCCCATTTGCGGGGGTTAACTACGAGCAGTACTTC.

This clonotype was counted a single time. J is TRBJ2-4 and V is TRBV6-1; D not resolved. The CDR3 is made up of 17 amino acids. The germline gives CDR1 MNHNS, CDR2 SASEGT. Trimming shortened V by 5 bases and J by 0 bases, and 17 bases separated the two germline ends. The CDR3 DNA reads as TGTGCCAGCAGTCAAAAATTAGGGCCACTAGCCAAAAACATTCAGTACTTC. Its translation is CASSQKLGPLAKNIQYF.

The sample holds many counts of this clonotype. The chain uses TRBV24-1 and TRBJ2-3, with 8 bases identical to TRBD2. This CDR3 is built from 16 residues. Per germline, CDR1 KGHDR and CDR2 SFDVKD. J gave up 1 base and V 9 bases, and 11 bases lay outside the gene matches. As DNA, the CDR3 is TGTGCCACCGCCTGGGAGCGGGAGACTGGCACAGATACGCAGTATTTT. Protein: CATAWERETGTDTQYF.

This clonotype was counted ten times or more. The chain has TRBV9 and TRBJ2-5; the D gene could be TRBD1 or TRBD2 (6 bases each). V was clipped by 3 bases and J by 0 bases, with 9 bases between them. CDR1 and CDR2 from the germline V gene are SGDLS and YYNGEE. There are 14 residues in the CDR3. The CDR3 protein is CASSDGGYQETQYF. For the CDR3, the DNA is TGTGCCAGCAGCGACGGGGGCTACCAAGAGACCCAGTACTTC.

This clonotype was counted only a few times. This sequence joins TRBV30 and TRBJ2-3; the D gene is possibly TRBD1 (6 bases). V dropped 5 bases and J dropped 2 bases, with 14 bases sitting between them. CDR3 length equals 14 residues. The germline CDR1 and CDR2 sequences are GTSNPN and SVGIG (reference sequence). CDR3 in DNA: TGTGCCTGGCAGGTTGGGGGCATCACAGATACGCAGTATTTT. Amino acid sequence: CAWQVGGITDTQYF. Full variable domain (remainder filled in from reference TRBV30 and TRBJ2-3): SQTIHQWPATLVQPVGSPLSLECTVEGTSNPNLYWYRQAAGRGLQLLFYSVGIGQISSEVPQNLSASRPQDRQFILSSKKLLLSDSGFYLCAWQVGGITDTQYFGPGTRLTVL.

This clonotype was detected ten times or more. The chain carries TRBV25-1 and TRBJ2-3; TRBD1 matches at 10 bases. Trimming at V came to 6 bases and at J to 1 base, leaving 4 bases not matched to a gene. This CDR3 has 15 amino acids. Germline lookup yields CDR1 MGHDK and CDR2 SYGVNS. CDR3 sequence reads: CASSGTGAGTDTQYF. The CDR3 coding sequence is TGTGCCAGCAGCGGGACAGGGGCGGGCACAGATACGCAGTATTTT.

In its sample, this clonotype was seen a few times. The CDR3 DNA reads TGTGCCAGCAGTCCCAGGGACAGCGAAATCTATGGCTACACCTTC. This translates into CASSPRDSEIYGYTF. The V gene is TRBV27, the J gene TRBJ1-2; 7 positions agree with TRBD1. CDR3 length: 15 residues. J gave up 4 bases and V 5 bases, and 10 bases lay outside the gene matches. Germline-derived CDR1 and CDR2 are MNHEY and SMNVEV (reference sequence).

This clonotype was seen many times. The chain carries TRBV7-6 and TRBJ2-7; a weak D match, TRBD2 (6 bases). Germline loops: CDR1 SGHVS, CDR2 FNYEAQ. The CDR3 loop spans 16 amino acids. V was clipped by 2 bases and J by 0 bases, with 14 bases between them. CDR3 DNA sequence: TGTGCCAGCAGCTTATCTCAGGGAGGTAACTCCTACGAGCAGTACTTC. Translated: CASSLSQGGNSYEQYF. Full variable domain (rest looked up from reference TRBV7-6 and TRBJ2-7): GAGVSQSPRYKVTKRGQDVALRCDPISGHVSLYWYRQALGQGPEFLTYFNYEAQQDKSGLPNDRFSAERPEGSISTLTIQRTEQRDSAMYRCASSLSQGGNSYEQYFGPGTRLTVT.